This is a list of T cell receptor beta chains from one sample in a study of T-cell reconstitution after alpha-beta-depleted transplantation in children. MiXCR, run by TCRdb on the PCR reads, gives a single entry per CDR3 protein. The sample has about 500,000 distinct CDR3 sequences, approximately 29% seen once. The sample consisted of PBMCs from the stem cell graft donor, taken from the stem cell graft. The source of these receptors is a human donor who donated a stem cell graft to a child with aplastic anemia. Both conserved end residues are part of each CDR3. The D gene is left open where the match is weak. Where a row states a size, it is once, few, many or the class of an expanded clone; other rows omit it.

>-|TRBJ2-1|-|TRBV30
CAWSAGTYNEQFF
TGTGCCTGGAGTGCGGGAACCTACAATGAGCAGTTCTTC
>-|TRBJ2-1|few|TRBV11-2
CASSLGGRGDPSYNEQFF
TGTGCCAGCAGCTTAGGGGGAAGGGGCGATCCTTCCTACAATGAGCAGTTCTTC
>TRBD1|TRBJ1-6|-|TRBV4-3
CASSQDLQTGGSTANSPLHF
TGCGCCAGCAGCCAAGATCTCCAGACAGGGGGATCGACAGCCAATTCACCCCTCCACTTT
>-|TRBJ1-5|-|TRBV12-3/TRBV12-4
CASRQFPNQPQHF
TGTGCCAGCAGACAGTTCCCCAATCAGCCCCAGCATTTT
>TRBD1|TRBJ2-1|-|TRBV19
CASTVDRVRNEQFF
TGTGCCAGTACCGTTGACAGGGTGAGGAATGAGCAGTTCTTC
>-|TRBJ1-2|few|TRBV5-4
CASSLGSQEFYGYTF
TGTGCCAGCAGCTTGGGCTCACAGGAGTTCTATGGCTACACCTTC
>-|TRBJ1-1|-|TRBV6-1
CASRRGGRGTEAFF
TGTGCCAGCCGGAGGGGGGGGCGAGGTACTGAAGCTTTCTTT
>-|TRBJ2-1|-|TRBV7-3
CASSFIAASYNEQFF
TGTGCCAGCAGCTTTATAGCGGCCTCCTACAATGAGCAGTTCTTC
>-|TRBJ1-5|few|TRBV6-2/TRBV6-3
CASSFIRGTLNQPQHF
TGTGCCAGCAGTTTTATTAGGGGGACCTTAAATCAGCCCCAGCATTTT
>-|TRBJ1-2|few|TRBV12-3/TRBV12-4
CASSDQRVGYTF
TGTGCCAGCAGTGACCAAAGGGTCGGCTACACCTTC
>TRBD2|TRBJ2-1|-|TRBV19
CASSIGHFRGRAHNEQFF
TGTGCCAGTAGTATAGGCCACTTCCGCGGGAGGGCCCACAATGAGCAGTTCTTC
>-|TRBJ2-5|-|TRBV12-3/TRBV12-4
CASSLSPLQETQYF
TGTGCCAGCAGTTTATCTCCGCTGCAAGAGACCCAGTACTTC
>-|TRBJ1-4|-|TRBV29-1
CSVAKRFTGSTNEKLFF
TGCAGCGTTGCCAAAAGATTTACAGGATCAACTAATGAAAAACTGTTTTTT
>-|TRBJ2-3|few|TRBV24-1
CATSEVTDTQYF
TGTGCCACCAGTGAGGTCACAGATACGCAGTATTTT
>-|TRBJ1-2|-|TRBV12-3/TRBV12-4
CASSFGLVFGYTF
TGTGCCAGCAGTTTCGGGTTAGTCTTTGGCTACACCTTC
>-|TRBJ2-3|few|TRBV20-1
CSAFIALSTDTQYF
TGCAGTGCTTTCATAGCACTTAGCACAGATACGCAGTATTTT
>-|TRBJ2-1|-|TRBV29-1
CSAAGGRTNEQFF
TGCAGCGCGGCGGGCGGAAGGACCAATGAGCAGTTCTTC
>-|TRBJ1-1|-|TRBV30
CAYDRDPGTEAFF
TGTGCCTACGATCGAGATCCAGGCACTGAAGCTTTCTTT
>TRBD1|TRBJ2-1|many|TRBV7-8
CASSRGTGTYNEQFF
TGTGCCAGCAGCCGTGGGACAGGGACTTACAATGAGCAGTTCTTC
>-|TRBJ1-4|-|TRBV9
CASSSRVSRGAANEKLFF
TGTGCCAGCAGCTCTAGAGTGTCTCGCGGGGCCGCTAATGAAAAACTATTTTTT
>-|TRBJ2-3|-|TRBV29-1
CSQRLGGRLDTQYF
TGCAGCCAACGATTGGGGGGGCGCTTGGATACGCAGTATTTT
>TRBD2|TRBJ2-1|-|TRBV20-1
CSASDGLAGSSYNEQFF
TGCAGTGCTAGCGACGGACTAGCGGGAAGCTCCTACAATGAGCAGTTCTTC
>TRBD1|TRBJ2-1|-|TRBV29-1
CSSAGTDSPNEQFF
TGCAGCTCCGCCGGGACAGACAGCCCCAATGAGCAGTTCTTC
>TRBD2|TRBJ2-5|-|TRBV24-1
CATSGTSGARETQYF
TGTGCCACCAGTGGGACTAGCGGGGCCCGGGAGACCCAGTACTTC
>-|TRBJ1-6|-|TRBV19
CASSEIGRRSPLHF
TGTGCCAGTAGTGAAATAGGACGGCGTTCACCCCTCCACTTT
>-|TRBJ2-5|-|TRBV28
CASSFNFAGLQETQYF
TGTGCCAGCAGTTTTAATTTTGCGGGGCTGCAAGAGACCCAGTACTTC
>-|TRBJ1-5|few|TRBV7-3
CASSPQPWPQHF
TGTGCCAGCAGTCCGCAGCCTTGGCCCCAGCATTTT
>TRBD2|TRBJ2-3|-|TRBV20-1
CSVDREGYGDTQYF
TGCAGTGTTGATCGGGAGGGGTACGGAGATACGCAGTATTTT
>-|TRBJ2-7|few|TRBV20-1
CSAPAPEEGGTYEQYF
TGCAGTGCCCCAGCTCCGGAAGAGGGGGGAACCTACGAGCAGTACTTC
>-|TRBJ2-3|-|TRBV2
CASSGRLGSTDTQYF
TGTGCCAGCAGTGGAAGGCTAGGGAGCACAGATACGCAGTATTTT
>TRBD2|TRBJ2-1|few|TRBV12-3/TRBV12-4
CASSLEGGSLSYNEQFF
TGTGCCAGCAGTTTAGAAGGCGGGAGTTTGTCCTACAATGAGCAGTTCTTC
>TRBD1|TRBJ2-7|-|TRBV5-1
CASSPGTGSRYEQYF
TGCGCCAGCAGCCCCGGGACAGGGAGTCGGTACGAGCAGTACTTC
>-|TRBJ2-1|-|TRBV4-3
CASSLSIGGDPRWYNEQFF
TGCGCCAGCAGCCTCTCAATAGGGGGGGACCCGCGTTGGTACAATGAGCAGTTCTTC
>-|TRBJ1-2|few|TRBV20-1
CSAGGGREANYGYTF
TGCAGTGCTGGAGGGGGGAGGGAAGCTAACTATGGCTACACCTTC
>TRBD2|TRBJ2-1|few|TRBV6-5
CASSPPGLVGNEQFF
TGTGCCAGCAGTCCCCCGGGACTAGTGGGTAATGAGCAGTTCTTC
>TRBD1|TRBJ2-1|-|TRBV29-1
CSVGTGINEQFF
TGCAGCGTAGGGACAGGGATCAATGAGCAGTTCTTC
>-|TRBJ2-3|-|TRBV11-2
CASSLRQHGTDTQYF
TGTGCCAGCAGCCTCCGCCAGCATGGCACAGATACGCAGTATTTT
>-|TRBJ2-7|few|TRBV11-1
CASSSTAYEQYF
TGTGCCAGCAGCTCGACAGCCTACGAGCAGTACTTC
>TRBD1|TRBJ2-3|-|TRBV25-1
CASSVLDRADTQYF
TGTGCCAGCAGTGTCCTCGACAGGGCAGATACGCAGTATTTT
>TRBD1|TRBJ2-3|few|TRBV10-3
CAISETGQGTDTQYF
TGTGCCATCAGTGAGACGGGACAGGGGACAGATACGCAGTATTTT
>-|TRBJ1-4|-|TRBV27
CASSLNSGRGTNEKLFF
TGTGCCAGCAGTTTAAATTCGGGTCGGGGCACTAATGAAAAACTGTTTTTT
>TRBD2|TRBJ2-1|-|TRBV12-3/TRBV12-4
CASTPVAGGPGEQFF
TGTGCCAGCACCCCCGTGGCGGGAGGGCCTGGAGAGCAGTTCTTC
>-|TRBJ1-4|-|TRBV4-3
CASSQDLGTGSHTNEKLFF
TGCGCCAGCAGCCAAGATCTCGGAACAGGCTCACACACTAATGAAAAACTGTTTTTT
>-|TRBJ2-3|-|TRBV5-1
CASSGPQPDTQYF
TGCGCCAGCAGTGGGCCCCAGCCTGATACGCAGTATTTT
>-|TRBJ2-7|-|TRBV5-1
CASSSELVGEQYF
TGCGCCAGCAGCTCGGAGTTGGTTGGCGAGCAGTACTTC
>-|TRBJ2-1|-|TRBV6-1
CASSNGAGFLEQFF
TGTGCCAGCTCCAATGGGGCAGGGTTCCTTGAGCAGTTCTTC
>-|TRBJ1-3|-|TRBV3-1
CASSQNWAGGNTIYF
TGTGCCAGCAGCCAAAATTGGGCAGGTGGAAACACCATATATTTT
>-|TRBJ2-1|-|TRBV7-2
CASRGGGDEQFF
TGTGCCAGCAGGGGGGGCGGCGATGAGCAGTTCTTC
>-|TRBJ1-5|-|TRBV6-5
CASSSGQGLFNQPQHF
TGTGCCAGCAGTTCCGGGCAGGGTTTATTCAATCAGCCCCAGCATTTT
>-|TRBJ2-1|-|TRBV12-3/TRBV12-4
CASSFGPRQTYNEQFF
TGTGCCAGCAGTTTCGGTCCGCGACAGACCTACAATGAGCAGTTCTTC
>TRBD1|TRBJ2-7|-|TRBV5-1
CASSLGTGMAEQYF
TGCGCCAGCAGCTTGGGGACAGGGATGGCCGAGCAGTACTTC
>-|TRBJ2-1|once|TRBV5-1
CASSTPRGASYNEQFF
TGCGCCAGCAGCACGCCCCGGGGAGCTTCCTACAATGAGCAGTTCTTC
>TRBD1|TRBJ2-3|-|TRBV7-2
CASSLLTGVDVNTQYF
TGTGCCAGCAGCTTGCTGACAGGGGTTGATGTTAATACGCAGTATTTT
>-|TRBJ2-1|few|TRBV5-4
CASSIYSYNEQFF
TGTGCCAGCAGCATTTACAGCTACAATGAGCAGTTCTTC
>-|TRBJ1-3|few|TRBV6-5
CASSYERVSGNTIYF
TGTGCCAGCAGTTACGAAAGAGTGTCTGGAAACACCATATATTTT
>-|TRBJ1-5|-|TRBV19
CASSEGYNQPQHF
TGTGCCAGTAGTGAGGGGTATAATCAGCCCCAGCATTTT
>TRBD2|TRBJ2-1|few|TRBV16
CASSHPPFQLLAGEQGEQFF
TGTGCCAGCAGCCACCCTCCCTTCCAATTACTAGCGGGAGAGCAGGGAGAGCAGTTCTTC